The 8 T cell receptor beta chains reported below all come from one sample, sequenced in a study of blood T cell repertoires in COVID-19. Produced via immunoSEQ multiplex PCR; TCRdb's table is partial and in-frame only. Here the sample spans around 250,000 clones, about 90% being singletons. Sequencing input: peripheral blood. Every receptor here comes from a man between 60 and 70 years old with acute or convalescent COVID-19.

The V gene is TRBV5-1, the J gene TRBJ2-5; D gene uncertain. CDR1 is SGHRS and CDR2 is YFSETQ in the germline V gene. This CDR3 has 14 amino acids. V shed 1 base and J shed 5 bases, with 12 bases lying between them. In nucleotides, the CDR3 is TGCGCCAGCAGCTTGATGGGCGTATGGGAGACCCAGTACTTC. Protein sequence: CASSLMGVWETQYF.

This chain uses TRBV11-2 with TRBJ1-1, with a possible D match to TRBD1 (5 bases). Germline loops: CDR1 SGHAT, CDR2 FQNNGV. Trimming stripped 5 bases from V and 10 bases from J, with 14 bases between. The CDR3 has 12 residues. In nucleotides, the CDR3 is TGTGCCAGCAGCCCCGGCAGGGTAGGAGCTTTCTTT. Its protein is CASSPGRVGAFF.

This chain joins TRBV13 and TRBJ2-7, with 7 bases matching TRBD2. The V segment lost 0 bases and the J segment 7 bases; nucleotides outside the gene matches: 3. Germline V lookup: CDR1 PRHDT, CDR2 FYEKMQ (reference sequence). The CDR3 is 13 residues long. The chain's CDR3 is CASSLGQGGEQYF. CDR3 in DNA: TGTGCCAGCAGCTTAGGGCAGGGAGGGGAGCAGTACTTC.

The V and J genes are TRBV5-5 and TRBJ2-2; TRBD2 aligns across 8 bases. The CDR3 has 15 amino acids. The germline gives CDR1 SGHKS, CDR2 YYEKEE (reference sequence). V lost 0 bases and J lost 6; bases outside the gene matches: 4. In DNA form, the CDR3 reads TGTGCCAGCAGCTTGGTTGCTAGCGGGTCCGGGGAGCTGTTTTTT. Encoded protein: CASSLVASGSGELFF.

The chain carries TRBV11-2 and TRBJ2-3, with TRBD2 identical over 9 bases. Losses at the gene ends were 5 bases for V and 0 bases for J; bases not matched to a gene: 3. This CDR3 contains 15 residues. Germline V CDR1 and CDR2: SGHAT, FQNNGV. The CDR3 is CASSLAGTSTDTQYF. CDR3 coding DNA: TGTGCCAGCAGCCTAGCGGGGACTAGCACAGATACGCAGTATTTT.

J is TRBJ2-1 and V is TRBV24-1, with 11 nucleotides matching TRBD1. V was pared by 9 bases and J by 7 bases, with 7 bases of the junction left unmatched. From germline, CDR1 is KGHDR and CDR2 SFDVKD. The CDR3 has 14 residues. DNA of the CDR3: TGTGCCACCGGTGGGGACAGGGGGTATAATGAGCAGTTCTTC. Translated: CATGGDRGYNEQFF.

With respect to this clone: The sample has other DNA sequences that encode this CDR3 too. This chain links TRBV5-1 with TRBJ1-1, with 8 bases aligning to TRBD1. The CDR3 loop spans 13 amino acids. With 5 bases clipped from V and 2 bases from J, the junction kept 2 bases outside the gene matches. The germline V gene has CDR1 SGHRS and CDR2 YFSETQ. DNA of the CDR3: TGCGCCAGCAGACCAGGGGGCAACACTGAAGCTTTCTTT. Its translation: CASRPGGNTEAFF.

This rearrangement joins TRBV5-1 to TRBJ2-7; the match to TRBD1 covers 7 bases. Germline trimming cut 0 bases from V and 2 bases from J; bases unmatched to any gene: 2. The CDR3 runs to 14 residues. Germline V gene data show CDR1 as SGHRS and CDR2 as YFSETQ. The chain's CDR3 is CASSLAGTAYEQYF. The CDR3 DNA reads TGCGCCAGCAGCTTGGCCGGGACAGCCTACGAGCAGTACTTC.